The T cell receptor (beta chain) under discussion was sequenced for a study of cytotoxic CD8 clonotypes in ibrutinib-treated CLL. Study details: Response samples were obtained once patients had received a median 12 months of treatment, range 6 to 36.

This CDR3 contains 15 residues. Trimming took 5 bases from V and 1 from J, leaving 14 bases between them. CDR1 and CDR2 from the germline V gene are MNHNS and SASEGT. Sequenced by immunoSEQ multiplex PCR; TCRdb stores in-frame clones only, minus some. The data contain 60,000 to 75,000 clones, 90% of them singletons. The source was PBMCs, collected after 12 months of ibrutinib treatment. The receptor was derived from a human donor with chronic lymphocytic leukemia. The chain employs TRBV6-1 and TRBJ1-2, with D tentatively TRBD1 (5 bases). The CDR3 loop is CASSPDPGNNYGYTF. The DNA of the CDR3 is TGTGCCAGCAGTCCCGATCCAGGGAATAACTATGGCTACACCTTC.